Following are 9 T cell receptor beta chains from one sample sequenced in a study of early T cells in non-severe SARS-CoV-2 infection. Each CDR3 protein gets one entry after TCRdb re-called the 5' RACE reads with MiXCR. Seen here are approximately 50,000 distinct CDR3 sequences, approximately 11% observed once, and the top ten hold less than 15%. Sequenced material: whole blood. The receptors were sampled from an adult who was a healthcare worker with PCR-confirmed SARS-CoV-2 infection or an uninfected control (not recorded which).

This clonotype was found many times. The chain joins TRBV29-1 to TRBJ2-7; D remains unclear. V was clipped by 5 bases and J by 0 bases, with 11 bases between them. The CDR3 loop spans 13 amino acids. In germline, CDR1 is SQVTM, CDR2 ANQGSEA. Written as DNA, the CDR3 is TGCAGCGTTACACCTTCTCGCTCCTACGAGCAGTACTTC. This translates into CSVTPSRSYEQYF.

CDR3 in DNA: TGTGCCAGCAGCGTGGGTATTTGGGAGCAGTACTTC. Its translation is CASSVGIWEQYF. The chain recombines TRBV5-4 with TRBJ2-7; D call uncertain. CDR3 length equals 12 residues. Trimming took off 4 bases at V and 7 bases at J, with 12 bases between the two ends. Germline V lookup: CDR1 SGHNT, CDR2 YYREEE (reference sequence).

The chain joins TRBV29-1 to TRBJ2-3; D might be TRBD2 (6 bases). V shed 3 bases and J shed 4 bases, with 11 bases lying between them. The CDR3 runs to 13 residues. Germline assignment: CDR1 SQVTM and CDR2 ANQGSEA. CDR3 DNA sequence: TGCAGCGTTGAGGAGGGAAGTGCAGATACGCAGTATTTT. The encoded protein is CSVEEGSADTQYF.

This clonotype was recorded many times. The chain recombines TRBV12-3 or TRBV12-4 with TRBJ2-7, with TRBD2 matching over 8 bases. The junction had 2 bases not matched to a gene; V was cut back by 4 bases and J by 6 bases. This CDR3 has 12 amino acids. CDR3 nucleotide sequence: TGTGCCAGCAGTTCGGGAGGGGGCGAGCAGTACTTC. Encoded protein: CASSSGGGEQYF.

This clonotype was found many times. This sequence joins TRBV21-1 and TRBJ2-2. TRBV21-1 is noted as a pseudogene. The CDR3 consists of 14 residues. In DNA, the CDR3 is TGTGCCAGCAGCAAAAAGGAGCCACCCGGGGAGCTGTTTTTT. Its protein product is CASSKKEPPGELFF.

The table lists this clonotype with many counts. The chain has TRBV20-1 and TRBJ1-2; the D is unclear. The germline gives CDR1 DFQATT, CDR2 SNEGSKA (reference sequence). This CDR3 has 13 amino acids. The V end was cut by 3 bases, the J end by 8 bases, with 16 bases between. The CDR3 nucleotides are TGCAGTGCTAGCATCCGGGGAGTGAGCGGCTACACCTTC. It translates to CSASIRGVSGYTF.

This clonotype was seen many times. This sequence joins TRBV11-2 and TRBJ1-2; D not certain. CDR1 and CDR2 (germline): SGHAT, FQNNGV. Deletions cut 2 bases from V and 5 bases from J, with 12 bases between. The CDR3 is 14 residues long. The CDR3 region has the DNA TGTGCCAGCAGCTTACAGCGGATAGGATATGGCTACACCTTC. Translation gives CASSLQRIGYGYTF.

Only a few counts were recorded for this clonotype. This chain uses TRBV12-3 or TRBV12-4 with TRBJ2-7; 10 nucleotides match TRBD2. The CDR3 contains 16 residues. The junction had 5 bases not matched to a gene; V was cut back by 3 bases and J by 0 bases. CDR3 sequence (DNA): TGTGCCAGCAGTTTTTGGGGGACTAGCGTCTCCTACGAGCAGTACTTC. Translation: CASSFWGTSVSYEQYF.

This clonotype has at least ten counts. The chain is built from TRBV6-5 and TRBJ1-2, with D perhaps TRBD1 (6 bases). The CDR3 has 15 residues. The V end was cut by 5 bases, the J end by 1 base, with 14 bases between. Germline CDR1 is MNHEY and CDR2 is SVGAGI. This CDR3 is CASSPQGFNNYGYTF. CDR3 sequence (DNA): TGTGCCAGCAGTCCTCAGGGGTTTAATAACTATGGCTACACCTTC.